This T cell receptor beta chain derives from a study of OX40 agonist ivuxolimab in advanced cancers. The overall study: More than 35% of patients had received prior checkpoint inhibitor therapy. Partial responses occurred in three patients (one hepatocellular carcinoma, two cutaneous melanoma).

V was pared by 4 bases and J by 1 base, with 17 bases between. Germline V gives CDR1 SGHRS, CDR2 YFSETQ. This CDR3 region has 16 residues. TCRdb's copy holds only in-frame clones and misses some; the assay was immunoSEQ multiplex PCR. The sample lists tens of thousands of clones; over 80% were seen once. Any history of autoimmune disease or systemic immunosuppression disqualified patients. This chain joins TRBV5-1 and TRBJ2-5; perhaps TRBD2 as D (6 bases). Sequencing was performed on CD4+ or CD8+ T cells sorted from blood, taken in a trial of the OX40 agonist ivuxolimab. This receptor was obtained from an adult with an advanced solid tumor such as melanoma, head and neck, liver or kidney cancer. The DNA for the CDR3 is TGCGCCAGCAGCATAGGGACTGCCGTTATCCAAGAGACCCAGTACTTC. Its protein is CASSIGTAVIQETQYF.